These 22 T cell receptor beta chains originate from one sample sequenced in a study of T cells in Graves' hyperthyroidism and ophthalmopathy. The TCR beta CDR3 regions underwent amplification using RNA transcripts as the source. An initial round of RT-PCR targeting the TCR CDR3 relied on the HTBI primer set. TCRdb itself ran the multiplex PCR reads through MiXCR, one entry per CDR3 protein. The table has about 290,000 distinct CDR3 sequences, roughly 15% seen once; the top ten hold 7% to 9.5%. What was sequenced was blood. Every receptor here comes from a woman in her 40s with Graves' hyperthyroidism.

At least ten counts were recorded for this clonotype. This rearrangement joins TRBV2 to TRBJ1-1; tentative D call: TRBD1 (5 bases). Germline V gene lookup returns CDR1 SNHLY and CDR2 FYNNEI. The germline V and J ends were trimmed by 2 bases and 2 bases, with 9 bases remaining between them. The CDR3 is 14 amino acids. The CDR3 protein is CASSETGINTEAFF. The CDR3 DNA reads TGTGCCAGCAGTGAAACAGGAATAAACACTGAAGCTTTCTTT.

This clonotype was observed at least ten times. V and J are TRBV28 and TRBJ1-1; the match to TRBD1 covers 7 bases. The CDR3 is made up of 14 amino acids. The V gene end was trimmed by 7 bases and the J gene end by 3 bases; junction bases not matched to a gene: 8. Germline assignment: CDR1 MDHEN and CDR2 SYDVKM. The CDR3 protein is CASTKDRSDTEAFF. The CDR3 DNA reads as TGTGCCAGCACCAAGGACAGGTCAGACACTGAAGCTTTCTTT.

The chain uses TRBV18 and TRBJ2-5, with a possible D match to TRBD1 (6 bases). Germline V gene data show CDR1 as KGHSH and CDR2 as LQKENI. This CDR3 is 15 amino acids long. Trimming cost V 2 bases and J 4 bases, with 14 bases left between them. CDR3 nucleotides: TGTGCCAGCTCACCAGGGCTAGGGGGAAGAGAGACCCAGTACTTC. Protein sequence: CASSPGLGGRETQYF.

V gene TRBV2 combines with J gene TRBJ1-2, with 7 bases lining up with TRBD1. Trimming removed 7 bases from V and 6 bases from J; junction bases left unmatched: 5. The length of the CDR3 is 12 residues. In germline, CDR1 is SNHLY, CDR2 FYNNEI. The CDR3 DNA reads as TGTGCCAGCATATACAGGGGCCATGGCTACACCTTC. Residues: CASIYRGHGYTF.

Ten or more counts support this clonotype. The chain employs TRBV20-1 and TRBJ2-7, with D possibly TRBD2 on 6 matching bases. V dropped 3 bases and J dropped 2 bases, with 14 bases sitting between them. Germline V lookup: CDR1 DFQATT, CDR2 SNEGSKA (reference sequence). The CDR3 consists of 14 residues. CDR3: CSASDSGRAYEQYF. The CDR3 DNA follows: TGCAGTGCTAGCGATTCCGGGAGAGCCTACGAGCAGTACTTC.

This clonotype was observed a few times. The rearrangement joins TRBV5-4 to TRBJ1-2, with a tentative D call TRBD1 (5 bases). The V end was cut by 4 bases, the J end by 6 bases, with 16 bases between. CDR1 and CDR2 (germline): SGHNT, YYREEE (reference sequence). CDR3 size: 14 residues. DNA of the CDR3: TGTGCCAGCAGCACCCGGGACGCCCAGAATGGCTACACCTTC. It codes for CASSTRDAQNGYTF.

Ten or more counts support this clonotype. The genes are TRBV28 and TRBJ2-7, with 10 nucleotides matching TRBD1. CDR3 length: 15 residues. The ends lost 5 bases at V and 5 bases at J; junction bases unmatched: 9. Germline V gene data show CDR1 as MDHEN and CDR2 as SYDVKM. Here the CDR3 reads CASSLSGTGDHEQYF. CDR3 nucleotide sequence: TGTGCCAGCAGTCTCTCCGGGACAGGGGACCACGAGCAGTACTTC.

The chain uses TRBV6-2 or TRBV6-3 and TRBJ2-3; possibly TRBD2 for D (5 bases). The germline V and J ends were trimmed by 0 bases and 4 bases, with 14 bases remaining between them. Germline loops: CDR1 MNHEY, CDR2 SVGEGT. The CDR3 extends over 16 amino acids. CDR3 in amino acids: CASSYSASPGADTQYF. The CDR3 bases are TGTGCCAGCAGTTACTCGGCCAGCCCCGGGGCAGATACGCAGTATTTT.

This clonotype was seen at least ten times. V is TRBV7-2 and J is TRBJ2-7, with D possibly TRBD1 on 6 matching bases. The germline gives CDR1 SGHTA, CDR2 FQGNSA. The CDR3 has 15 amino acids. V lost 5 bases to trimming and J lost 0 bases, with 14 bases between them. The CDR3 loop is CASSANPDSSYEQYF. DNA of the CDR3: TGTGCCAGCAGCGCAAATCCGGACAGCTCCTACGAGCAGTACTTC. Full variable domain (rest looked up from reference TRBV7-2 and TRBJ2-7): GAGVSQSPSNKVTEKGKDVELRCDPISGHTALYWYRQSLGQGLEFLIYFQGNSAPDKSGLPSDRFSAERTGGSVSTLTIQRTQQEDSAVYLCASSANPDSSYEQYFGPGTRLTVT.

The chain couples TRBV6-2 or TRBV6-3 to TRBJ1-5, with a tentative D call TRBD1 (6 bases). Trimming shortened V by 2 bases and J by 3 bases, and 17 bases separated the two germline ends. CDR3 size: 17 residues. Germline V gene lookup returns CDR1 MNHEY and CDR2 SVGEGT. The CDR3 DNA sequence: TGTGCCAGCAGTTACGCCCCCTGGGACACAAACAATCAGCCCCAGCATTTT. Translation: CASSYAPWDTNNQPQHF.

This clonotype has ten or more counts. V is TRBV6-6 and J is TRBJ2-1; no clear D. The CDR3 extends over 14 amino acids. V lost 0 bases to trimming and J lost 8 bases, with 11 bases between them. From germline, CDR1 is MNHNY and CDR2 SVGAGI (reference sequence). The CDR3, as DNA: TGTGCCAGCAGTTACTCGGTCGACGGCGATGAGCAGTTCTTC. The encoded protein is CASSYSVDGDEQFF.

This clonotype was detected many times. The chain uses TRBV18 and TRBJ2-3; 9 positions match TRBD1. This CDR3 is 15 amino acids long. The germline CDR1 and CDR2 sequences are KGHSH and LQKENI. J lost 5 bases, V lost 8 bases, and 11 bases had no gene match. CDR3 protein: CASADGTGRKDTQYF. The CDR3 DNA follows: TGTGCCAGCGCCGACGGGACAGGGAGAAAAGATACGCAGTATTTT.

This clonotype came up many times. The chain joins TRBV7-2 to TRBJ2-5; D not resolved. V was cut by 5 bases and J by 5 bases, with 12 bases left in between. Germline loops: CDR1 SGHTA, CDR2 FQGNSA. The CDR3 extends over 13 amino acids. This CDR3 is CASSPSVSETQYF. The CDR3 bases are TGTGCCAGCAGCCCGTCCGTCAGTGAGACCCAGTACTTC.

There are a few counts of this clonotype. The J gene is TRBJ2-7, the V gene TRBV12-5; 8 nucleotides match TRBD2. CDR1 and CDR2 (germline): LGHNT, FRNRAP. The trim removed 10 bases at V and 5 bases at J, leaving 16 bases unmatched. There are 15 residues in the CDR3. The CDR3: CANGPGLVTLHEQYF. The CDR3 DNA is TGTGCTAATGGACCGGGACTAGTCACCCTCCACGAGCAGTACTTC.

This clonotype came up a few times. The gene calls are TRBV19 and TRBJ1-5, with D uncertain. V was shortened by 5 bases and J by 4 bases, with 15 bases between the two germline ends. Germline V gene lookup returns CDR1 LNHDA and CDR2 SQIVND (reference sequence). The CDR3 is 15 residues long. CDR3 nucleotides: TGTGCCAGTAGTCTCTCTGGCAGTCTGAATCAGCCCCAGCATTTT. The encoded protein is CASSLSGSLNQPQHF.

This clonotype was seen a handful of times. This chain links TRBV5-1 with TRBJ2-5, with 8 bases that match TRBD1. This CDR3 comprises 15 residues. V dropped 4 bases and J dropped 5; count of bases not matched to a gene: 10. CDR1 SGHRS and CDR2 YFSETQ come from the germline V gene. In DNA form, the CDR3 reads TGCGCCAGCAGCCCGGTCACAGGGGGAAGCGAGACCCAGTACTTC. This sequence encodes CASSPVTGGSETQYF.

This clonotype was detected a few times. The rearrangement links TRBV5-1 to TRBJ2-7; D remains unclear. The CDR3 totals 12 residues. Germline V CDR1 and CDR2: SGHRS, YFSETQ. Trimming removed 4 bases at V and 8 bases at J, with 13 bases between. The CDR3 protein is CASSTRESKQYF. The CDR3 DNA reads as TGCGCCAGCAGCACCCGAGAGAGCAAGCAGTACTTC.

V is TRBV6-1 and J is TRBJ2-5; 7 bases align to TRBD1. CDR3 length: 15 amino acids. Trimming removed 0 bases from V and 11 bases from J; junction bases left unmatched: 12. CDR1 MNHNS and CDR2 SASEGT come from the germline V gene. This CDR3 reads CASSEAPVTGREQYF. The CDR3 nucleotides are TGTGCCAGCAGTGAAGCGCCAGTGACAGGGAGAGAGCAGTACTTC.

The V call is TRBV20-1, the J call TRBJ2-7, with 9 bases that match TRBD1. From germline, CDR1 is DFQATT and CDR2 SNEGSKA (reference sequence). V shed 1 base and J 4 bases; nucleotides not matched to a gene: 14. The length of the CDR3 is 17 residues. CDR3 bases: TGCAGTGCTAGAGCGGGACAGGGAGGGATTCTTCCTTACGAGCAGTACTTC. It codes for CSARAGQGGILPYEQYF.

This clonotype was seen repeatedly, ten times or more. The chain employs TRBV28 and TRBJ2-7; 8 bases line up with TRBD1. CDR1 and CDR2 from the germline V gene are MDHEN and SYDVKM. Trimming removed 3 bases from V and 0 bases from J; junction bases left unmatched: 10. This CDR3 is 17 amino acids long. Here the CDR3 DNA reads TGTGCCAGCAGTTTGAATCCGGGACAGGATTACTCCTACGAGCAGTACTTC. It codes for CASSLNPGQDYSYEQYF.

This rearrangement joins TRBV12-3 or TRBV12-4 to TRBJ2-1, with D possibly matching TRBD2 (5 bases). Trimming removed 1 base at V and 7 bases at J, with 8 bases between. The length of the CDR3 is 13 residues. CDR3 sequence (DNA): TGTGCCAGCAGTTTAGGAGGGTTTAATGAGCAGTTCTTC. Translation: CASSLGGFNEQFF.

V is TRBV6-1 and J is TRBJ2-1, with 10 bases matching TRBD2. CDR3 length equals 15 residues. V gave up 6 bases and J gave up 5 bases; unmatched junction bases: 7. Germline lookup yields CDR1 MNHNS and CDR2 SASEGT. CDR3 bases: TGTGCCAGCAGCGCGACTAGCGGGTCTAACAATGAGCAGTTCTTC. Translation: CASSATSGSNNEQFF.